This entry lists 8 T cell receptor beta chains sequenced from one sample in a study of cytomegalovirus exposure and HLA in healthy donors. The PCR employed 60 Vbeta primers together with 13 Jbeta primers. TCRdb keeps only in-frame clones here, not all; method: immunoSEQ multiplex PCR. Seen here are approximately 140,000 clones, around 80% observed once, and the top ten hold roughly 3.4%. Sequenced sample: PBMCs. These TCRs come from a man aged 18 to 30 in good health and CMV-seropositive.

This chain uses TRBV5-1 with TRBJ2-1, with D possibly called TRBD1 or TRBD2 (6 bases each). The CDR3 covers 16 residues. Per germline, CDR1 SGHRS and CDR2 YFSETQ. The germline V and J ends were trimmed by 4 bases and 2 bases, with 16 bases remaining between them. CDR3 sequence: CASSLGGTGAYNEQFF. The CDR3 DNA follows: TGCGCCAGCAGCCTGGGGGGCACGGGCGCCTACAATGAGCAGTTCTTC.

V is TRBV5-1 and J is TRBJ1-1; D might be TRBD1 (6 bases). The V and J ends lost 1 base and 5 bases respectively, with 12 bases between them. Germline CDR1 and CDR2: SGHRS and YFSETQ. The CDR3 totals 14 residues. This CDR3 reads CASSLTGKETEAFF. The CDR3 region has the DNA TGCGCCAGCAGCTTGACAGGGAAAGAGACTGAAGCTTTCTTT.

The chain joins TRBV19 to TRBJ2-2, with TRBD2 matching over 13 bases. The CDR3 sequence is 15 residues long. V lost 3 bases, J lost 12 bases, and 7 bases stayed unmatched. Germline lookup yields CDR1 LNHDA and CDR2 SQIVND (reference sequence). Written as DNA, the CDR3 is TGTGCCAGTAGTATTAACGGACTAGCGGGAGTGAAGCTGTTTTTT. Its protein product is CASSINGLAGVKLFF.

This chain joins TRBV27 and TRBJ2-2, with a possible D match to TRBD2 (6 bases). V was cut by 3 bases and J by 0 bases, with 11 bases left in between. The CDR3 totals 16 residues. Germline loops: CDR1 MNHEY, CDR2 SMNVEV (reference sequence). The CDR3 DNA follows: TGTGCCAGCAGTTTGACCACTAGCCCGAACACCGGGGAGCTGTTTTTT. This encodes CASSLTTSPNTGELFF.

The chain joins TRBV28 to TRBJ1-4; no firm D call. The CDR3 covers 13 residues. V lost 4 bases, J lost 3 bases, and 6 bases lay in between. Germline-derived CDR1 and CDR2 are MDHEN and SYDVKM. This CDR3 is CASSSPSNEKLFF. The DNA for the CDR3 is TGTGCCAGCAGTTCCCCTTCTAATGAAAAACTGTTTTTT.

The genes are TRBV10-3 and TRBJ1-1; 9 bases are shared with TRBD1. The junction had 23 bases not matched to a gene; V was cut back by 2 bases and J by 1 base. This CDR3 is built from 22 residues. Germline V gene sequence: CDR1 ENHRY, CDR2 SYGVKD. The CDR3 spells CAISEAAVTGTGRSIWNTEAFF. CDR3 sequence (DNA): TGTGCCATCAGTGAGGCAGCGGTCACCGGGACAGGGAGAAGTATTTGGAACACTGAAGCTTTCTTT.

This clone appeared a few times. The chain links TRBV19 to TRBJ2-7; the D gene is possibly TRBD2 (5 bases). V lost 8 bases and J lost 3, with 14 bases in between. This CDR3 is built from 13 residues. Germline V gene data show CDR1 as LNHDA and CDR2 as SQIVND (reference sequence). Written as DNA, the CDR3 is TGTGCCAGTGGCGGCGGGTCTTACTACGAGCAGTACTTC. Amino acids: CASGGGSYYEQYF. The full variable domain, completed using reference TRBV19 and TRBJ2-7, is DGGITQSPKYLFRKEGQNVTLSCEQNLNHDAMYWYRQDPGQGLRLIYYSQIVNDFQKGDIAEGYSVSREKKESFPLTVTSAQKNPTAFYLCASGGGSYYEQYFGPGTRLTVT.

The chain combines TRBV7-9 with TRBJ2-3; weak D call: TRBD1 (6 bases). Germline V gene sequence: CDR1 SEHNR, CDR2 FQNEAQ (reference sequence). Trimming took off 5 bases at V and 2 bases at J, with 14 bases between the two ends. This CDR3 has 15 residues. CDR3 loop: CASSVQGNPTDTQYF. In DNA form, the CDR3 reads TGTGCCAGCAGCGTACAGGGTAATCCCACAGATACGCAGTATTTT. The full variable domain, completed using reference TRBV7-9 and TRBJ2-3, is DTGVSQNPRHKITKRGQNVTFRCDPISEHNRLYWYRQTLGQGPEFLTYFQNEAQLEKSRLLSDRFSAERPKGSFSTLEIQRTEQGDSAMYLCASSVQGNPTDTQYFGPGTRLTVL.